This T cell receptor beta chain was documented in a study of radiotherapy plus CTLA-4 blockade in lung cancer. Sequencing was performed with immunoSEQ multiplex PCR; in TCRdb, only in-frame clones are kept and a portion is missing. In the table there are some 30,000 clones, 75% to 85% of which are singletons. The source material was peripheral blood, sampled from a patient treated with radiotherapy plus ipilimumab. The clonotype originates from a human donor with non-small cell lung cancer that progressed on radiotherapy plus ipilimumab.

The CDR3 coding sequence is TGTGCCATCAGTGGGGACAGGGAGGCCTACGAGCAGTACTTC. Translating gives CAISGDREAYEQYF. The rearrangement links TRBV10-3 to TRBJ2-7, with 9 nucleotides matching TRBD1. Per the germline V gene, CDR1 is ENHRY and CDR2 is SYGVKD. Trimming at V came to 4 bases and at J to 2 bases, leaving 3 bases not matched to a gene. This CDR3 is built from 14 residues.